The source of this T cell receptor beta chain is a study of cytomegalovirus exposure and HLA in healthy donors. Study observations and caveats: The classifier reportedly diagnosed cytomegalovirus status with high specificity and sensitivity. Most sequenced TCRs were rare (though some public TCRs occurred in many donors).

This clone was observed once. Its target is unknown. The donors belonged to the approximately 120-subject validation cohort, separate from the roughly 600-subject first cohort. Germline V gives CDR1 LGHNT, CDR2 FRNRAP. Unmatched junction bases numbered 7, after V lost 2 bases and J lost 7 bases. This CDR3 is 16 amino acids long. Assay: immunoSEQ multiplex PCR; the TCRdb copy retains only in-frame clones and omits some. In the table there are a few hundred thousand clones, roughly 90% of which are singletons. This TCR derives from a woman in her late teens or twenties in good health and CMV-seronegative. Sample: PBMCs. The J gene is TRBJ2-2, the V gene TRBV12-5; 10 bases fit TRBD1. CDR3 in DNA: TGTGCTAGTGGTTTGATGTCGGGACAGGGGATCGGGGAGCTGTTTTTT. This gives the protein CASGLMSGQGIGELFF.